Listed below are T cell receptor beta chains from one sample, sequenced in a study of blood T cell repertoires in COVID-19. Repertoires were generated with immunoSEQ multiplex PCR, while TCRdb's copy carries only in-frame clones and drops some. The top ten clones hold more than 3% of a sample with a few hundred thousand clones, roughly 85% of them seen once. Specimen: peripheral blood. Receptor source: a young woman with acute or convalescent COVID-19. CDR3s include the opening cysteine and the closing phenylalanine or tryptophan. Rows give clone size only sometimes, using once, few, many, or a class for an expanded clone.

-	TRBV24-1	TRBJ2-3	CATSGGRVTDTQYF
-	TRBV5-5	TRBJ1-1	CASSWTGGNTEAFF
-	TRBV28	TRBJ1-1	CASSPRTGRRAEAFF
-	TRBV4-2	TRBJ1-5	CASSPRTDSNQPQHF
few	TRBV15	TRBJ1-4	CATSRVASNEKLFF
-	TRBV11-3	TRBJ2-1	CASSFRRVGQGVVEQFF
-	TRBV7-3	TRBJ2-5	CASSFSTSGRETQYF
-	TRBV19	TRBJ1-2	CASSIVGSGRGRGTSGYTF
-	TRBV7-3	TRBJ2-7	CASSPDGTGATYEQYF
-	TRBV2	TRBJ2-7	CASIGTGGAEQYF
-	TRBV4-1	TRBJ2-7	CASSQVLATVEQYF
-	TRBV5-3	TRBJ2-7	CARSSDGQGIF
-	TRBV7-9	TRBJ1-2	CASSLDSVYGYTF
-	TRBV4-1	TRBJ2-7	CASSQRQGAPYEQYF
few	TRBV4-2	TRBJ1-4	CASSQDQGASEKLFF
-	TRBV7-3	TRBJ2-1	CASSPSFLARQFF
-	TRBV7-3	TRBJ2-3	CASSQTGGYSTDTQYF
-	TRBV6-6	TRBJ1-3	CASSLENTIYF
-	TRBV6-6	TRBJ1-4	CASSPSLGGPYNEKLFF
-	TRBV3-1/TRBV3-2	TRBJ2-7	CASSQASSYEQYF
-	TRBV13	TRBJ2-1	CASSLKTSGIRYNEQFF
-	TRBV6-5	TRBJ1-2	CASSYSTGGAGYGYTF
-	TRBV5-1	TRBJ2-6	CASSLEAGANVLTF
-	TRBV9	TRBJ2-4	CASSVGGIGDIQYF
-	TRBV19	TRBJ2-1	CASSTIAGIYNEQFF
-	TRBV11-3	TRBJ2-2	CASSPRAGNTGELFF
-	TRBV7-9	TRBJ2-7	CASSPLSGRDYEQYF
-	TRBV19	TRBJ1-1	CASSIGRGTAFF
-	TRBV5-6	TRBJ1-2	CASSQYSRQGIDGYTF
-	TRBV21-1	TRBJ1-2	CASSKAGAEGYTF
-	TRBV13	TRBJ1-4	CASSLDRGENEKLFF
-	TRBV13	TRBJ1-1	CASSPTGGTEAFF
-	TRBV10-1	TRBJ2-1	CASSEGGVSRSNEQFF
-	TRBV3-1/TRBV3-2	TRBJ2-1	CASSQLQLREGGLWDEQFF
-	TRBV9	TRBJ2-2	CASSQNTGELFF
-	TRBV5-1	TRBJ2-5	CASSLANTQGVGETQYF
-	TRBV7-2	TRBJ2-1	CASSLARAPYNEQFF
few	TRBV6-5	TRBJ1-4	CASSPESTNEKLFF
-	TRBV9	TRBJ1-5	CASSVGGTGRQPQHF
-	TRBV11-2	TRBJ2-3	CASRPFAAGNLKSTDTQYF
-	TRBV5-6	TRBJ2-1	CASSSSSLPGKGFF
-	TRBV6-5	TRBJ1-2	CASSYRQSGGYTF
-	TRBV28	TRBJ1-1	CASNDSGGTEAFF
-	TRBV7-2	TRBJ2-5	CASSWDREETQYF
once	TRBV10-1	TRBJ1-1	CASPRGGARGMNTEAFF
-	TRBV5-4	TRBJ2-3	CASSSQRGTDTQYF
-	TRBV6-2/TRBV6-3	TRBJ1-3	CASSYESGAGNTIYF